The subject of this entry is one TCR beta chain. Its antigen is not known. The method was immunoSEQ multiplex PCR; TCRdb's version includes in-frame clones alone and lacks a portion of them. The sample holds 140,000 or so clones; 79% are singletons and the top ten take 9.5% to 15%. The germline V and J ends were trimmed by 0 bases and 0 bases, with 12 bases remaining between them. CDR1 is LGHNA, CDR2 YNFKEQ, per germline. CDR3 length: 17 residues. The data derive from a study of cytotoxic CD8 clonotypes in ibrutinib-treated CLL. For the study at large: IGHV unmutated 17 to 18; relapsed/refractory some ten; treatment-naive more than 14. Partial responses numbered roughly 25 and complete responses 2; after a median around 68 months, around 14 stayed remitted and approximately 12 progressed.

Broader study findings: Clonality went up at ibrutinib response and then declined back toward baseline at progression. Stable or contracted on treatment, public clonotypes were also uncommon.

V usage is TRBV4-2 and J usage is TRBJ1-3, with D hard to call. Sequencing was performed on PBMCs, taken after 12 months of ibrutinib treatment. The sequence came from a human donor with chronic lymphocytic leukemia. The CDR3 DNA reads TGTGCCAGCAGCCAAGATGTTCAGGCGAGCTCTGGAAACACCATATATTTT. Residues: CASSQDVQASSGNTIYF.